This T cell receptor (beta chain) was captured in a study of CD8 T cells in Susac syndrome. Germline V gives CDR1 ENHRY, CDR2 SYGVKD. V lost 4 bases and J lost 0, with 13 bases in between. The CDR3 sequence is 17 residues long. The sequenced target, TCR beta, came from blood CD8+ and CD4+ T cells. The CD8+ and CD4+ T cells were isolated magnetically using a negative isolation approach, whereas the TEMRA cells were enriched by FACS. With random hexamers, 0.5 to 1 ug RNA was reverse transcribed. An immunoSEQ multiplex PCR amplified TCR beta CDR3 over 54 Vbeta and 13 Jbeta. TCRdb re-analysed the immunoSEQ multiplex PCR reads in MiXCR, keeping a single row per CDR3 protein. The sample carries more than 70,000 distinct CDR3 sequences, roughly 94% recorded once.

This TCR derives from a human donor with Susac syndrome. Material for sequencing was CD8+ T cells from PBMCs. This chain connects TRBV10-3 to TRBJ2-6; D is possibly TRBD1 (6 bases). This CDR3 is CAISGTSRGSGANVLTF. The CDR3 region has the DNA TGTGCCATCAGTGGCACCTCCAGGGGCTCTGGGGCCAACGTCCTGACTTTC.